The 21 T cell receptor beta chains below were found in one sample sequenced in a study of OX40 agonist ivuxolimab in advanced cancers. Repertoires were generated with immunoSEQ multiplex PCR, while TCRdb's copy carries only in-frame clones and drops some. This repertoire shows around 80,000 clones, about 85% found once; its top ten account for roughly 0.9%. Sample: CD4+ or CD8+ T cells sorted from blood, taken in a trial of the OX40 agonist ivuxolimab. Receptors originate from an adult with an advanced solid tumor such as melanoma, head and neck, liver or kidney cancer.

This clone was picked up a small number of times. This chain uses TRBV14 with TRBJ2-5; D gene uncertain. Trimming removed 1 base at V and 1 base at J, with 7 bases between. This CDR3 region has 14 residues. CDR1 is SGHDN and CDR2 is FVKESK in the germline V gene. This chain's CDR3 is CASSQVTLQETQYF. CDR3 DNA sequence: TGTGCCAGCAGCCAAGTTACACTCCAAGAGACCCAGTACTTC.

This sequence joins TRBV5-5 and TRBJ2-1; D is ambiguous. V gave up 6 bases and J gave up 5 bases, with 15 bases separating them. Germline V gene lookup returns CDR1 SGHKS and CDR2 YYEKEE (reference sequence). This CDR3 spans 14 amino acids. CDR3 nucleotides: TGTGCCAGCATCACAATGGTTAGTAACAATGAGCAGTTCTTC. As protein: CASITMVSNNEQFF.

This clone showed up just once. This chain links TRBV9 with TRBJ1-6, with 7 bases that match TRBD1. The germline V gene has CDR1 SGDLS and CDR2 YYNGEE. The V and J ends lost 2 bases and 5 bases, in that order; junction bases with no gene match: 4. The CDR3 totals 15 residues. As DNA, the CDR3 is TGTGCCAGCAGCGTGACTCAGGGGGATAATTCACCCCTCCACTTT. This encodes CASSVTQGDNSPLHF.

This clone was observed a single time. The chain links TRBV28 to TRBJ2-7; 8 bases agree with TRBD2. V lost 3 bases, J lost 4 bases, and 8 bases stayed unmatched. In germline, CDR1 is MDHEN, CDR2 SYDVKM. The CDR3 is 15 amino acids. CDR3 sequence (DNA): TGTGCCAGCAGTTTGGGGGGAATAGCGGGATACGAGCAGTACTTC. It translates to CASSLGGIAGYEQYF.

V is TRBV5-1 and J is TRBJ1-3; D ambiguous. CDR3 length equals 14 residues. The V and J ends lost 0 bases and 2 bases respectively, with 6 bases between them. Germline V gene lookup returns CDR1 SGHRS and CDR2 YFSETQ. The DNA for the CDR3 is TGCGCCAGCAGCTTGGGGGCGCCTGGAAACACCATATATTTT. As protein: CASSLGAPGNTIYF. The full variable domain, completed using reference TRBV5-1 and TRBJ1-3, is KAGVTQTPRYLIKTRGQQVTLSCSPISGHRSVSWYQQTPGQGLQFLFEYFSETQRNKGNFPGRFSGRQFSNSRSEMNVSTLELGDSALYLCASSLGAPGNTIYFGEGSWLTVV.

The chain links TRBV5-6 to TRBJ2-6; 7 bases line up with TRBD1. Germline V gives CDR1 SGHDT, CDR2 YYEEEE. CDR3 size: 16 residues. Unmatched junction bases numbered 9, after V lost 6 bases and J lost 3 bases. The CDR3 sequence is CASTSGDRVGANVLTF. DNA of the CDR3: TGTGCCAGCACCTCCGGTGACAGGGTTGGGGCCAACGTCCTGACTTTC.

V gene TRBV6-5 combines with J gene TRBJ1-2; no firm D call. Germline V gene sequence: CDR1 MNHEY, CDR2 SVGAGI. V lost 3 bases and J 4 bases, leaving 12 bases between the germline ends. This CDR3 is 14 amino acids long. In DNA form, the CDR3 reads TGTGCCAGCAGTTATCTGGGATGGGCCTATGGCTACACCTTC. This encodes CASSYLGWAYGYTF.

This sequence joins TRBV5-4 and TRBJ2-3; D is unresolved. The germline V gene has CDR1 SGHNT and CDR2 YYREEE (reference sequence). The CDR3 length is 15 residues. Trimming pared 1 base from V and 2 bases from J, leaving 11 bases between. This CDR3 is CASSLSKGSTDTQYF. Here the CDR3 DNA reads TGTGCCAGCAGCTTGTCTAAAGGGTCCACAGATACGCAGTATTTT.

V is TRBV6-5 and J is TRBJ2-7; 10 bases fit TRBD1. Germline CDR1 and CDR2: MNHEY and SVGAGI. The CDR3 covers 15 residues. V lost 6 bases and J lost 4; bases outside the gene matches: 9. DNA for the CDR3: TGTGCCAGCAGAAGATCGGGACAGGGGTTGTACGAGCAGTACTTC. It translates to CASRRSGQGLYEQYF.

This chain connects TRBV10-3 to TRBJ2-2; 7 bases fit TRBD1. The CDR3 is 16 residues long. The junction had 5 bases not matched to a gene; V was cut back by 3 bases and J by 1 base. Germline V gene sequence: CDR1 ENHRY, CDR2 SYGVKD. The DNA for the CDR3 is TGTGCCATCAGTGACCTGAGGGGGCTGAACACCGGGGAGCTGTTTTTT. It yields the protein CAISDLRGLNTGELFF.

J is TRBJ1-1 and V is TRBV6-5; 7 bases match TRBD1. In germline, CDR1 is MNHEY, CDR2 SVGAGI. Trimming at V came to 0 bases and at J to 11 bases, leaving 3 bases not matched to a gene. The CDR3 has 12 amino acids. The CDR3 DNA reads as TGTGCCAGCAGTTACTCCGGGACAGCTGCTTTCTTT. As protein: CASSYSGTAAFF.

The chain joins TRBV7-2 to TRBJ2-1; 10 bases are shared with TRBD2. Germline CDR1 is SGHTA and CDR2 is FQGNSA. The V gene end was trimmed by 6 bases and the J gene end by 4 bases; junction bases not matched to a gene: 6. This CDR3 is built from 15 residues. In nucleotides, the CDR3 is TGTGCCAGCAGACTATCTAGCGGGGGATACAATGAGCAGTTCTTC. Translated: CASRLSSGGYNEQFF.

CDR3 sequence (DNA): TGTGCCAGCAGCTTACGAGGGGCGAACACCATATATTTT. Amino acid sequence: CASSLRGANTIYF. J is TRBJ1-3 and V is TRBV7-2; maybe TRBD1 (5 bases). CDR3 length: 13 residues. CDR1 is SGHTA, CDR2 FQGNSA, per germline. With 2 bases removed from V and 7 bases from J, the gap between germline ends came to 9 bases.

In DNA, the CDR3 is TGCGCCAGCAGCCTGTCCAGATACACTGAAGCTTTCTTT. Translation: CASSLSRYTEAFF. The chain links TRBV5-1 to TRBJ1-1; no reliable D call. Trimming removed 4 bases at V and 3 bases at J, with 10 bases between. There are 13 residues in the CDR3. In germline, CDR1 is SGHRS, CDR2 YFSETQ.

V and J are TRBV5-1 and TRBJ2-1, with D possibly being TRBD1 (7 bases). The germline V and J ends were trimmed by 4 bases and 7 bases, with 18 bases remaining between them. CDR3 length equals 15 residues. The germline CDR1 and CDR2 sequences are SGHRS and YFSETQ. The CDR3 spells CASSPQGVGGNEQFF. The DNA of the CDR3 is TGCGCCAGCAGCCCGCAGGGGGTTGGGGGGAATGAGCAGTTCTTC.

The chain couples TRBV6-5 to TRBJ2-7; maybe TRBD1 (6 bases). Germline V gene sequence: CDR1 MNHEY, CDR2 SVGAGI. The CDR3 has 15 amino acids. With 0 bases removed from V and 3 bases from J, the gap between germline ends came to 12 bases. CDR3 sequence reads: CASSYSSRGIYEQYF. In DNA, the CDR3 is TGTGCCAGCAGTTACTCGTCCAGGGGAATCTACGAGCAGTACTTC.

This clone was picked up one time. CDR3 in DNA: TGCGCCAGCAGCCAAGGAGGACTAGCGGGAGTCGGCACCGGGGAGCTGTTTTTT. Encoded protein: CASSQGGLAGVGTGELFF. The V call is TRBV4-1, the J call TRBJ2-2; 13 bases line up with TRBD2. The germline V gene encodes CDR1 MGHRA and CDR2 YSYEKL. CDR3 length: 18 amino acids. V lost 1 base, J lost 4 bases, and 6 bases stayed unmatched.

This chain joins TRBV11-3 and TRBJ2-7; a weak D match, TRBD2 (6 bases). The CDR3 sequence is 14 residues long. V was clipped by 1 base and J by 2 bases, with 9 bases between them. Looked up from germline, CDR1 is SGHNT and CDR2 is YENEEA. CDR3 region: CASSLGAGTYEQYF. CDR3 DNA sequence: TGTGCCAGCAGCTTAGGCGCGGGGACCTACGAGCAGTACTTC.

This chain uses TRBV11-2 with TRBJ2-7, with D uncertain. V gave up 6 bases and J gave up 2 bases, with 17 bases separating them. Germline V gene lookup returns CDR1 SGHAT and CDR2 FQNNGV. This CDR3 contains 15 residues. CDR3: CASSTYRKIPYEQYF. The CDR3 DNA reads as TGTGCCAGCAGTACCTACAGAAAGATCCCCTACGAGCAGTACTTC. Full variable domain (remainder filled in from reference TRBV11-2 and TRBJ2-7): EAGVAQSPRYKIIEKRQSVAFWCNPISGHATLYWYQQILGQGPKLLIQFQNNGVVDDSQLPKDRFSAERLKGVDSTLKIQPAKLEDSAVYLCASSTYRKIPYEQYFGPGTRLTVT.

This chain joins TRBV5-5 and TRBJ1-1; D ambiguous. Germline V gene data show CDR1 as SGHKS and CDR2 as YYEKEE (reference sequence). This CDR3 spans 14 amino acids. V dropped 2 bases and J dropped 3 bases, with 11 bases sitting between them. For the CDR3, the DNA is TGTGCCAGCAGCTTTTGGGAATCCTACACTGAAGCTTTCTTT. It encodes CASSFWESYTEAFF. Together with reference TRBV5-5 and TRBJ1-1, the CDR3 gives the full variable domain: DAGVTQSPTHLIKTRGQQVTLRCSPISGHKSVSWYQQVLGQGPQFIFQYYEKEERGRGNFPDRFSARQFPNYSSELNVNALLLGDSALYLCASSFWESYTEAFFGQGTRLTVV.

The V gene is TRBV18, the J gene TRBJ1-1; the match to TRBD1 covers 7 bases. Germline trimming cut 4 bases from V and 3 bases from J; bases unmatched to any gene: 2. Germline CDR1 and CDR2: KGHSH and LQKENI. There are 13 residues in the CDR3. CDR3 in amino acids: CASSLGTDTEAFF. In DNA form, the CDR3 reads TGTGCCAGCTCACTGGGGACAGACACTGAAGCTTTCTTT.